Here is one T cell receptor (beta chain) with its context. It lacks a known antigen. The input lacks base qualities; no much larger clone sits a single base away. Donors were healthy HIV-negative adults with no recently reported acute infections or vaccinations. All donors were Caucasian adults living in Nashville, Tennessee, USA. CD8 memory samples combined magnetically selected CD45RO+ cells with CCR7-negative CD45RA+ effector memory (TemRA) cells. Blood was obtained by leukapheresis, after which PBMCs were separated by Ficoll-Histopaque density gradient centrifugation and cryopreserved in liquid nitrogen vapor phase. Analytical flow cytometry was used to check the purity and quantity of each magnetically sorted T cell population. Genomic DNA was isolated from every sorted fraction and measured by UV absorbance on a Nanodrop 2000c. The data derive from a study of shared clonotypes between healthy human individuals (dated by TCRdb to about 2020). Study-wide context: The cohort comprised two women and a few men aged 18 to 49 years. For each donor, CD4 naive and CD4 memory were each run on three plates, CD8 naive on two plates, and CD8 memory on one plate. The study deeply sequenced blood TCR repertoires of five healthy adults to estimate repertoire size and the extent of clonotype sharing between individuals. To increase sequencing depth and limit assay-specific biases, TCR repertoire library preparation and sequencing were carried out by different laboratories using diverse techniques. Leukapheresis yielded between about 0.8 and 9.5 billion PBMCs per donor. The full study reports these points: Sampling was restricted to blood, and TCR repertoires in tissues likely differ from the TCR repertoires found in blood. Across four donors, around 5% of naive CD4, roughly 3.5% of naive CD8, approximately 2.5% of memory CD4, and roughly 0.41% of memory CD8 clonotypes were shared. Because the study included a small number of donors, the genetic and exposure-history diversity represented was limited. Even with the large sequencing depth, rarefaction of the sorted-subset datasets indicated that sequencing was incomplete. Based on pairwise subsampling, the degree of clonotype sharing among donors was expected to be affected by sequencing depth. Naive subsets generally had larger estimated clonotype richness than memory subsets. Compared with non-shared clonotypes, clonotypes shared by all four sorted-subset donors had higher generation probabilities.

As encoded in the germline V gene, CDR1 is MGHDK while CDR2 is SYGVNS. The germline V end is reduced by 1 base and the J end by 0 bases; junction bases left unmatched: 6. From the cysteine up to the phenylalanine, the CDR3 has a length of 18 residues. The sequence is cut down to CDR3 DNA, 54 bases in frame from base 1. TCR CDR3 regions were amplified from genomic DNA by multiplex PCR using the deep immunoSEQ assay. Extracted genomic DNA from each cell subset was spread evenly across all wells of several immunoSEQ 96-well plates, with each plate serving as a replicate. For sorted subsets, 200 to 250 ng of genomic DNA, equivalent to some 33,000 T cell genomes, went into each replicate PCR. Purified libraries were measured with a Qubit 3.0 fluorometer, size-checked on a Bioanalyzer 2100, and measured again with the KAPA Library Quantification kit. A separate single-read 150-cycle Illumina NextSeq 550 flow cell was used to sequence each immunoSEQ 96-well plate. Processing in the source paper ran as follows. Because the immunoSEQ output held only junctional sequences and lacked quality scores, the filtering could not match the filtering applied to full-length reads. Sequences were annotated with PyIR, a Python wrapper for IgBLAST v1.9, and V/J genes and CDR3 were assigned using IMGT germline references. Reads were filtered out if the reads had weak V/J assignments (E-value above 1e-6), no CDR3, stop codons, out-of-frame junctions, or ambiguous translated residues. V3J clonotypes were defined as sequences sharing an identical inferred V gene, J gene, and CDR3 amino acid sequence. Percentage overlap between repertoires was computed as shared unique clonotypes divided by the size of the smaller repertoire. Three approaches were used to assess repertoire richness: RTK rarefaction, the Chao1 estimator, and Recon v2.1 estimates of unobserved clonotypes. Generation probabilities for all TCRbeta clonotypes obtained by the gDNA method from a handful of donors were computed using OLGA. TCRdb re-hosts the immuneACCESS table, in-frame sequences only. Its copies lack some clones; in the studies checked, an unresolved V gene accounts for under half of them, and the cause for the rest is not known. Clone size and the V and J calls come from that table; the DNA yielded D and trimming. The sample includes about 690,000 clones, with 90% observed a single time. Of the sample, 30% to 35% is held by the ten largest clones.

What was sequenced was memory CD8+ T cells from PBMCs. According to the study, the label for this sample's cell subset or site signals: CD45RO+ cells pooled with CCR7-negative TemRA cells. This receptor was taken from a man aged 18 to 29 in good health. Some clones in this sample may be carry-over from other donors' samples. The sequence is built from TRBV25-1 and TRBJ2-6, and 7 junction bases match TRBD2. CDR3 region: CASSEWGGAGSGANVLTF. The sequenced DNA: TGTGCCAGCAGTGAATGGGGAGGGGCCGGCTCTGGGGCCAACGTCCTGACTTTC.